This passage covers 17 T cell receptor beta chains from one sample sequenced in a study of blood T cell repertoires in COVID-19. The repertoire was sequenced with immunoSEQ multiplex PCR; TCRdb's copy has only in-frame clones and lacks some. The sample shows 150,000 to 160,000 clones, approximately 83% of them seen only once. The sequenced sample consisted of peripheral blood. These receptors came from an older woman with acute or convalescent COVID-19.

The V and J genes are TRBV7-7 and TRBJ2-2; D is unclear. CDR3 length equals 14 residues. V lost 4 bases to trimming and J lost 4 bases, with 10 bases between them. The germline V gene has CDR1 SSHAT and CDR2 FNYEAQ (reference sequence). CDR3 loop: CASSSGFTTGELFF. The CDR3 DNA sequence: TGTGCCAGCAGCTCCGGGTTTACCACCGGGGAGCTGTTTTTT.

V usage is TRBV30 and J usage is TRBJ1-6; no definite D call. The CDR3 has 13 amino acids. Germline V lookup: CDR1 GTSNPN, CDR2 SVGIG (reference sequence). With 4 bases removed from V and 7 bases from J, the gap between germline ends came to 11 bases. The CDR3 DNA reads as TGTGCCTGGACAGACACCTTAAATTCACCCCTCCACTTT. Protein: CAWTDTLNSPLHF.

The chain links TRBV6-5 to TRBJ1-5, with 9 bases that match TRBD1. Unmatched junction bases numbered 7, after V lost 4 bases and J lost 6 bases. This CDR3 is built from 15 residues. Germline-derived CDR1 and CDR2 are MNHEY and SVGAGI. The DNA of the CDR3 is TGTGCCAGCAGTTCCGGACAGGGGATGGTTCAGCCCCAGCATTTT. Translated, it gives CASSSGQGMVQPQHF.

V usage is TRBV5-1 and J usage is TRBJ1-2; 11 bases match TRBD1. Germline V gene sequence: CDR1 SGHRS, CDR2 YFSETQ. Trimming at V came to 2 bases and at J to 3 bases, leaving 6 bases not matched to a gene. The length of the CDR3 is 16 residues. Written as DNA, the CDR3 is TGCGCCAGCAGCTTAGGGACAGGGGGTTTGGACTATGGCTACACCTTC. This codes for CASSLGTGGLDYGYTF. Looking up the rest from reference TRBV5-1 and TRBJ1-2 gives the full variable domain: KAGVTQTPRYLIKTRGQQVTLSCSPISGHRSVSWYQQTPGQGLQFLFEYFSETQRNKGNFPGRFSGRQFSNSRSEMNVSTLELGDSALYLCASSLGTGGLDYGYTFGSGTRLTVV.

The chain links TRBV9 to TRBJ1-6, with D unresolved. CDR1 and CDR2 from the germline V gene are SGDLS and YYNGEE. This CDR3 has 15 amino acids. V lost 3 bases and J lost 0, with 7 bases in between. The CDR3 nucleotides read TGTGCCAGCAGCGAAGCCCGCTCCTATAATTCACCCCTCCACTTT. Protein product: CASSEARSYNSPLHF.

V gene TRBV9 combines with J gene TRBJ1-3, with 8 bases aligning to TRBD1. CDR1 is SGDLS and CDR2 is YYNGEE in the germline V gene. The junction had 10 bases not matched to a gene; V was cut back by 3 bases and J by 2 bases. The CDR3 length is 17 residues. CDR3 sequence: CASSDGTGRVAGNTIYF. DNA for the CDR3: TGTGCCAGCAGCGACGGGACAGGCCGGGTGGCTGGAAACACCATATATTTT.

The V call is TRBV9, the J call TRBJ2-5, with a possible D match to TRBD2 (7 bases). Germline CDR1 reads SGDLS; CDR2 reads YYNGEE. This CDR3 has 17 residues. V lost 0 bases and J 5 bases, leaving 20 bases between the germline ends. CDR3 protein: CASSVGPLGGGAETQYF. The CDR3 nucleotides read TGTGCCAGCAGCGTAGGCCCTCTAGGGGGGGGCGCGGAGACCCAGTACTTC.

The gene calls are TRBV5-1 and TRBJ1-6; TRBD1 aligns across 7 bases. In germline, CDR1 is SGHRS, CDR2 YFSETQ. The length of the CDR3 is 14 residues. J gave up 6 bases and V 4 bases, and 4 bases lay outside the gene matches. Here the CDR3 DNA reads TGCGCCAGCAGCCCGGGACAGAGTAATTCACCCCTCCACTTT. It translates to CASSPGQSNSPLHF.

In this sample, this clone turned up a few times. This sequence joins TRBV5-6 and TRBJ1-5; D perhaps matches TRBD1 (5 bases). V dropped 2 bases and J dropped 2 bases, with 11 bases sitting between them. CDR1 and CDR2 from the germline V gene are SGHDT and YYEEEE. The CDR3 loop spans 15 amino acids. Here the CDR3 reads CASSLSGGGNQPQHF. The CDR3 DNA sequence: TGTGCCAGCAGCTTATCGGGGGGAGGCAATCAGCCCCAGCATTTT. Drawing the rest from reference TRBV5-6 and TRBJ1-5, the complete variable domain is DAGVTQSPTHLIKTRGQQVTLRCSPKSGHDTVSWYQQALGQGPQFIFQYYEEEERQRGNFPDRFSGHQFPNYSSELNVNALLLGDSALYLCASSLSGGGNQPQHFGDGTRLSIL.

The rearrangement uses TRBV2 and TRBJ1-6; D not certain. Germline loops: CDR1 SNHLY, CDR2 FYNNEI. The CDR3 length is 13 residues. Between the trimmed V and J ends, which lost 2 bases and 7 bases, there was a span of 6 bases. CDR3 DNA sequence: TGTGCCAGCAGTGAACGGGGAAATTCACCCCTCCACTTT. This sequence encodes CASSERGNSPLHF.

The V gene is TRBV7-8, the J gene TRBJ2-3, with 11 bases that match TRBD2. CDR1 is SGHVS, CDR2 FQNEAQ, per germline. The CDR3 loop spans 15 amino acids. J was trimmed by 4 bases and V by 5 bases; bases with no gene match: 5. DNA for the CDR3: TGTGCCAGCAGCCTTAGCGGGGGGGCAGCAGATACGCAGTATTTT. Encoded protein: CASSLSGGAADTQYF.

The chain recombines TRBV6-6 with TRBJ1-2; TRBD1 matches at 8 bases. With 6 bases clipped from V and 6 bases from J, the junction kept 15 bases outside the gene matches. This CDR3 is built from 16 residues. Germline V lookup: CDR1 MNHNY, CDR2 SVGAGI (reference sequence). CDR3 sequence: CASRRGQGSRSDGYTF. The CDR3 DNA follows: TGTGCCAGCAGACGTGGACAGGGAAGTAGAAGCGATGGCTACACCTTC.

The rearrangement uses TRBV7-9 and TRBJ2-5; 8 bases are shared with TRBD2. V shed 5 bases and J 0 bases; nucleotides not matched to a gene: 2. The germline CDR1 and CDR2 sequences are SEHNR and FQNEAQ (reference sequence). The CDR3 has 14 amino acids. The CDR3 sequence is CASSRGGYQETQYF. CDR3 DNA sequence: TGTGCCAGCAGCCGGGGGGGGTACCAAGAGACCCAGTACTTC.

This rearrangement joins TRBV27 to TRBJ1-1, with D uncertain. Germline assignment: CDR1 MNHEY and CDR2 SMNVEV (reference sequence). The CDR3 spans 13 residues. V was cut by 6 bases and J by 11 bases, with 19 bases left in between. In DNA, the CDR3 is TGTGCCAGCAGCTCGGTTGAGAGGCCGAGGGCTTTCTTT. Translation: CASSSVERPRAFF.

The chain joins TRBV6-5 to TRBJ2-3; 8 nucleotides line up with TRBD1. Germline V CDR1 and CDR2: MNHEY, SVGAGI. Losses at the gene ends were 6 bases for V and 3 bases for J; bases not matched to a gene: 8. The CDR3 has 15 residues. CDR3 in amino acids: CASSGQGVGTDTQYF. In DNA, the CDR3 is TGTGCCAGCAGCGGACAGGGAGTCGGGACAGATACGCAGTATTTT.

CDR3 coding DNA: TGTGCCAGCAGTAGGAAGGGGACCTACGAGCAGTACGTC. This gives the protein CASSRKGTYEQYV. The J gene is TRBJ2-7, the V gene TRBV28; a weak D match, TRBD1 (5 bases). Trimming took 5 bases from V and 2 from J, leaving 10 bases between them. Germline assignment: CDR1 MDHEN and CDR2 SYDVKM. This CDR3 contains 13 residues.

This sequence joins TRBV10-3 and TRBJ2-1; D is unclear. Germline V CDR1 and CDR2: ENHRY, SYGVKD. Trimming left V 0 bases short and J 7 bases short, with 10 bases between. The CDR3 length is 14 residues. The chain's CDR3 is CAISESRLSNEQFF. In DNA form, the CDR3 reads TGTGCCATCAGTGAGTCAAGACTGTCTAATGAGCAGTTCTTC.